This entry concerns a single T cell receptor beta chain. Its antigen is still unknown. This specimen comes from a study of beta chain features in type 1 diabetes. Study background: About 98,000,000 sorted cells were examined across all samples. Study-level points and caveats: Whether TCRB rearrangement is influenced by HLA type was left unresolved in this analysis. Patients with type 1 diabetes carried fewer insertions and had more deletions at their VDJ junctions.

The authors sorted CD4+ naive, central memory, regulatory and stem cell-like memory cells via CD45RO/CCR7/CD25/CD127/CD95/CD27. The CDR3 contains 14 residues. Germline V lookup: CDR1 LNHDA, CDR2 SQIVND (reference sequence). Trimming removed 6 bases at V and 4 bases at J, with 15 bases between. Sequencing targeted expressed TCRB transcripts, as all isolated RNA had been reverse transcribed. Clones were sequenced by immunoSEQ multiplex PCR, and TCRdb holds only the in-frame ones, with some missing. The sample includes 850,000 to 900,000 clones, under 20% seen only once; the top ten take about 0.02%. The source is a young woman in good health. The V call is TRBV19, the J call TRBJ1-1, with D possibly matching TRBD1 (6 bases). Sequencing was done on a sample of naive CD4+ T cells from blood. The DNA for the CDR3 is TGTGCCAGTAGACAGGGTGGGTCGAGCACTGAAGCTTTCTTT. Its protein product is CASRQGGSSTEAFF. Combining the CDR3 with reference TRBV19 and TRBJ1-1 gives the whole variable domain DGGITQSPKYLFRKEGQNVTLSCEQNLNHDAMYWYRQDPGQGLRLIYYSQIVNDFQKGDIAEGYSVSREKKESFPLTVTSAQKNPTAFYLCASRQGGSSTEAFFGQGTRLTVV.